Listed below are T cell receptor beta chains from one sample, sequenced in a study of blood T cell repertoires in COVID-19. The protocol was immunoSEQ multiplex PCR, while the TCRdb copy is restricted to in-frame clones and leaves out a portion. Found here are approximately 380,000 clones, about nine tenths of them singletons; the top ten hold about 0.78%. Material for sequencing was PBMCs or T cells enriched from blood (not recorded which). These TCRs come from a woman in her 40s who had been exposed to COVID-19. Each CDR3 is given with its conserved first and last residue. A D gene is named only where the DNA matches it firmly. Some rows mark clone size as missing; the rest say once, few, many or name a class of expanded clone.

cdr3_nt: TGTGCCAGCAGCCTCGTCCCGGGACAGGGCGACAATGAGCAGTTCTTC
cdr3_aa: CASSLVPGQGDNEQFF
j_call: TRBJ2-1
d_call: TRBD1
clone_size: -
v_call: TRBV7-6

cdr3_nt: TGTGCCAGCAGCCTTAGAGTCCACAGGGGGCTGGCAGATACGCAGTATTTT
cdr3_aa: CASSLRVHRGLADTQYF
j_call: TRBJ2-3
d_call: TRBD1
clone_size: -
v_call: TRBV11-2

cdr3_nt: TGCGCCAGCAGCGCTGGGACTAGCGGGCCCGGGGAGCTGTTTTTT
cdr3_aa: CASSAGTSGPGELFF
j_call: TRBJ2-2
d_call: TRBD2
clone_size: -
v_call: TRBV5-1

cdr3_nt: TGCGCCAGCAGCTGGGGGGACAGTAGTGGCTACACCTTC
cdr3_aa: CASSWGDSSGYTF
j_call: TRBJ1-2
d_call: TRBD1
clone_size: -
v_call: TRBV5-1

cdr3_nt: TGTGCCAGCAGCTCAGGGACTAGCGGGGGGTTGTCCTACGAGCAGTACTTC
cdr3_aa: CASSSGTSGGLSYEQYF
j_call: TRBJ2-7
d_call: TRBD2
clone_size: -
v_call: TRBV11-2

cdr3_nt: TGTGCCAGCAGCCCAGGGCCAGGATCTTCTGGAAACACCATATATTTT
cdr3_aa: CASSPGPGSSGNTIYF
j_call: TRBJ1-3
d_call: -
clone_size: few
v_call: TRBV3-1/TRBV3-2

cdr3_nt: TGTGCCAGCAGTCGGGACAACAGGAACACTGAAGCTTTCTTT
cdr3_aa: CASSRDNRNTEAFF
j_call: TRBJ1-1
d_call: -
clone_size: -
v_call: TRBV6-6

cdr3_nt: TGTGCCAGCAGCCATAAAGCGGGCAGTGAGCAGTTCTTC
cdr3_aa: CASSHKAGSEQFF
j_call: TRBJ2-1
d_call: -
clone_size: -
v_call: TRBV3-1/TRBV3-2

cdr3_nt: TGTGCCAGCAGCCCACAGGGGAACGTTGATGGCTACACCTTC
cdr3_aa: CASSPQGNVDGYTF
j_call: TRBJ1-2
d_call: TRBD1
clone_size: -
v_call: TRBV3-1/TRBV3-2

cdr3_nt: TGTGCCAGCAGCTCCCAGACTAGCGGGGGCAAGAGTACCCAGTACTTC
cdr3_aa: CASSSQTSGGKSTQYF
j_call: TRBJ2-5
d_call: TRBD2
clone_size: -
v_call: TRBV7-2

cdr3_nt: TGTGCCATCAGGGGGACAGGGAGCACAGATACGCAGTATTTT
cdr3_aa: CAIRGTGSTDTQYF
j_call: TRBJ2-3
d_call: TRBD1
clone_size: -
v_call: TRBV10-3

cdr3_nt: TGTGCCAGCAGCTTGTATAGTCCAGGGGGCACCGGGGAGCTGTTTTTT
cdr3_aa: CASSLYSPGGTGELFF
j_call: TRBJ2-2
d_call: TRBD1
clone_size: few
v_call: TRBV5-8

cdr3_nt: TGTGCCATCTCTGGGGACTCCACAAGCTACGGGTACAATGAGCAGTTCTTC
cdr3_aa: CAISGDSTSYGYNEQFF
j_call: TRBJ2-1
d_call: -
clone_size: -
v_call: TRBV10-3

cdr3_nt: TGCGCCAGCAGCTTGACCAGGACAGCCGAAAATAATTCACCCCTCCACTTT
cdr3_aa: CASSLTRTAENNSPLHF
j_call: TRBJ1-6
d_call: -
clone_size: -
v_call: TRBV5-1

cdr3_nt: TGTGCCAGCAGCGCATCTAGAAACACTGAAGCTTTCTTT
cdr3_aa: CASSASRNTEAFF
j_call: TRBJ1-1
d_call: -
clone_size: -
v_call: TRBV7-2

cdr3_nt: TGTGCCTGGAGTGTTAGTGGGGGGAGGAATCAGCCCCAGCATTTT
cdr3_aa: CAWSVSGGRNQPQHF
j_call: TRBJ1-5
d_call: -
clone_size: -
v_call: TRBV30

cdr3_nt: TGTGCCAGCAGCTTGGCCGGGTACGCTGAAGCTTTCTTT
cdr3_aa: CASSLAGYAEAFF
j_call: TRBJ1-1
d_call: -
clone_size: -
v_call: TRBV5-6

cdr3_nt: TGCGCCAGCAGTGATTACGTAGAGGTCACTGAAGCTTTCTTT
cdr3_aa: CASSDYVEVTEAFF
j_call: TRBJ1-1
d_call: -
clone_size: few
v_call: TRBV10-2

cdr3_nt: TGTGCCAGCAGCTTAGCGCGGCAGGGGGCAGGGGAGACCCAGTACTTC
cdr3_aa: CASSLARQGAGETQYF
j_call: TRBJ2-5
d_call: TRBD1
clone_size: -
v_call: TRBV7-2

cdr3_nt: TGTGCCAGCAGCACGGACAGGGCGGTTCAGCCCCAGCATTTT
cdr3_aa: CASSTDRAVQPQHF
j_call: TRBJ1-5
d_call: TRBD1
clone_size: -
v_call: TRBV5-4

cdr3_nt: TGTGCCAGCTCACCAATCTCTCTGGCAGTAACAAAGATGGCTTTCTTT
cdr3_aa: CASSPISLAVTKMAFF
j_call: TRBJ1-1
d_call: -
clone_size: -
v_call: TRBV18

cdr3_nt: TGCAGCGTTGAAATAGCGGTTTCCTACAATGAGCAGTTCTTC
cdr3_aa: CSVEIAVSYNEQFF
j_call: TRBJ2-1
d_call: -
clone_size: -
v_call: TRBV29-1

cdr3_nt: TGTGCCAGCAGCGCGCAGGGCCTAAAGCCCCAGCATTTT
cdr3_aa: CASSAQGLKPQHF
j_call: TRBJ1-5
d_call: -
clone_size: once
v_call: TRBV5-6

cdr3_nt: TGTGCCAGCAGCTTAAACCAGGGCTTCAATGGCTACACCTTC
cdr3_aa: CASSLNQGFNGYTF
j_call: TRBJ1-2
d_call: -
clone_size: -
v_call: TRBV7-9

cdr3_nt: TGTGCCAGCAGCCGTCAGGGCAGGGTGGTCGGAATCAGGGATACGCAGTATTTT
cdr3_aa: CASSRQGRVVGIRDTQYF
j_call: TRBJ2-3
d_call: -
clone_size: -
v_call: TRBV2

cdr3_nt: TGTGCCAGCAATGACGCGGGGGGGCAACGGAATGAGCAGTTCTTC
cdr3_aa: CASNDAGGQRNEQFF
j_call: TRBJ2-1
d_call: TRBD2
clone_size: -
v_call: TRBV2

cdr3_nt: TGTGCCAGCAGTTTCGCGCAGGGGAGCTATAATTCACCCCTCCACTTT
cdr3_aa: CASSFAQGSYNSPLHF
j_call: TRBJ1-6
d_call: -
clone_size: -
v_call: TRBV28

cdr3_nt: TGTGCCAGCAGCCTGGCCGGGACTAGCGGCACAGATACGCAGTATTTT
cdr3_aa: CASSLAGTSGTDTQYF
j_call: TRBJ2-3
d_call: TRBD2
clone_size: -
v_call: TRBV7-2

cdr3_nt: TGTGCCAGCAGCTTGTCCCTCGGCGGTTACGAGCAGTACTTC
cdr3_aa: CASSLSLGGYEQYF
j_call: TRBJ2-7
d_call: -
clone_size: -
v_call: TRBV7-9

cdr3_nt: TGTGCCAGCAGCTCCCGGACTAGCGGGGGGGTGACCTACAATGAGCAGTTCTTC
cdr3_aa: CASSSRTSGGVTYNEQFF
j_call: TRBJ2-1
d_call: TRBD2
clone_size: once
v_call: TRBV7-3

cdr3_nt: TGTGCCTGGAGGTTGGCCAGGGCCTATAATTCACCCCTCCACTTT
cdr3_aa: CAWRLARAYNSPLHF
j_call: TRBJ1-6
d_call: -
clone_size: -
v_call: TRBV30

cdr3_nt: TGTGCCAGTAGAACGGACAGGGGCAATCAGCCCCAGCATTTT
cdr3_aa: CASRTDRGNQPQHF
j_call: TRBJ1-5
d_call: TRBD1
clone_size: -
v_call: TRBV19

cdr3_nt: TGTGCCAGCAGCCCACATATTCGGGGGGACACTGAAGCTTTCTTT
cdr3_aa: CASSPHIRGDTEAFF
j_call: TRBJ1-1
d_call: -
clone_size: -
v_call: TRBV4-2

cdr3_nt: TGTGCCAGCAGCGTCCAGGAGGGGGCAGGTTATGGCTACACCTTC
cdr3_aa: CASSVQEGAGYGYTF
j_call: TRBJ1-2
d_call: TRBD1
clone_size: -
v_call: TRBV9

cdr3_nt: TGTGCTAGTGCCCTGAGGCTAGCGGGGGGGCGGGCAGGTGGCATTCAGTACTTC
cdr3_aa: CASALRLAGGRAGGIQYF
j_call: TRBJ2-4
d_call: TRBD2
clone_size: -
v_call: TRBV12-5

cdr3_nt: TGCGCCAGCAGCCCCCGAACTACAGGGGAGTTAAGCTCTGGAAACACCATATATTTT
cdr3_aa: CASSPRTTGELSSGNTIYF
j_call: TRBJ1-3
d_call: TRBD1
clone_size: -
v_call: TRBV4-1

cdr3_nt: TGTGCCAGCAGCTTGGGGGGGATTGGCACTGAAGCTTTCTTT
cdr3_aa: CASSLGGIGTEAFF
j_call: TRBJ1-1
d_call: -
clone_size: few
v_call: TRBV7-8

cdr3_nt: TGTGCCACCAGTGAACCAGGTGGGACTGAAGCTTTCTTT
cdr3_aa: CATSEPGGTEAFF
j_call: TRBJ1-1
d_call: -
clone_size: -
v_call: TRBV24-1

cdr3_nt: TGCGCCAGCAGCCAAGATCTCACAGGGGCTTCTTTCGAGCAGTACTTC
cdr3_aa: CASSQDLTGASFEQYF
j_call: TRBJ2-7
d_call: TRBD1
clone_size: -
v_call: TRBV4-3

cdr3_nt: TGTGCCAGCAGCCCCCGAGCGAGAGAAACTGAAGCTTTCTTT
cdr3_aa: CASSPRARETEAFF
j_call: TRBJ1-1
d_call: -
clone_size: -
v_call: TRBV3-1/TRBV3-2

cdr3_nt: TGCGCCAGCAGCCAAGAACCTCGACGGCGGCCCTACGAGCAGTACTTC
cdr3_aa: CASSQEPRRRPYEQYF
j_call: TRBJ2-7
d_call: -
clone_size: -
v_call: TRBV4-1

cdr3_nt: TGTGCCAGTTCCCGAGGTCAGGGGGGCGGCCAAAACATTCAGTACTTC
cdr3_aa: CASSRGQGGGQNIQYF
j_call: TRBJ2-4
d_call: -
clone_size: -
v_call: TRBV19